This TCR beta chain emerged from a study of T cell changes during pregnancy in multiple sclerosis. CDR3 length equals 13 residues. Germline V gene sequence: CDR1 SGDLS, CDR2 YYNGEE. V was pared by 2 bases and J by 0 bases, with 3 bases between. Profiling relied on immunoSEQ multiplex PCR, and the TCRdb table lists in-frame clones only, not all of them. The sample lists tens of thousands of clones, 91% seen once, with just under 0.5% in the top ten. The receptor was derived from a female donor in good health, enrolled as a control in a pregnancy study. Sample: CD4+ T cells from peripheral blood mononuclear cells, taken in the second trimester of pregnancy. The V gene is TRBV9, the J gene TRBJ1-5; no clear D. The CDR3 DNA reads TGTGCCAGCAGCGTCTATAGCAATCAGCCCCAGCATTTT. As protein: CASSVYSNQPQHF.